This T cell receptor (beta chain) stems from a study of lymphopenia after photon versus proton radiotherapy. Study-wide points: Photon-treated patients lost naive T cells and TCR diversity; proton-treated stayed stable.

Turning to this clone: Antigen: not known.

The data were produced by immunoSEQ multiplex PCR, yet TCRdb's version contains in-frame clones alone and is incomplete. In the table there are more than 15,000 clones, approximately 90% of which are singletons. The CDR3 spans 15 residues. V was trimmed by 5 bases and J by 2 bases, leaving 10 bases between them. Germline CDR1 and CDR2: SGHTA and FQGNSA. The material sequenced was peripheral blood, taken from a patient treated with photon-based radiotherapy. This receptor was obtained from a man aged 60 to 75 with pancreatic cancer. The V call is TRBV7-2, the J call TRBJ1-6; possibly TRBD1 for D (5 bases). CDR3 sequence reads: CASSPGGTYNSPLHF. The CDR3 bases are TGTGCCAGCAGCCCCGGGGGAACCTATAATTCACCCCTCCACTTT.